Listed here are 17 T cell receptor beta chains from one sample, sequenced in a study of long-term antiretroviral therapy in people with HIV. Version v3.0 of the immunoSEQ assay was performed at survey level. The method was immunoSEQ multiplex PCR; TCRdb's version includes in-frame clones alone and lacks a portion of them. The sample carries about 41,000 clones, about 95% recorded once. Sequences were derived from unsorted PBMCs, sampled roughly 9.4 years after starting antiretroviral therapy. These TCRs come from a young man with HIV.

V is TRBV5-1 and J is TRBJ2-5, with D perhaps TRBD1 or TRBD2 (5 bases each). The J call may be incorrect, as the DNA end agrees better with TRBJ2-7. CDR3 length: 16 residues. Germline lookup yields CDR1 SGHRS and CDR2 YFSETQ. The CDR3 reads CASSLVVGTITYEQYF. CDR3 sequence (DNA): TGCGCCAGCAGCTTGGTAGTCGGGACGATAACCTACGAGCAGTACTTC.

The CDR3 region has the DNA TGTGCCAGCAGTGAAGCAGGGTCTGGGGCCAACGTCCTGACTTTC. It yields the protein CASSEAGSGANVLTF. The chain employs TRBV6-1 and TRBJ2-6; no firm D call. Between the trimmed V and J ends, which lost 0 bases and 1 base, there was a span of 4 bases. From germline, CDR1 is MNHNS and CDR2 SASEGT. The CDR3 has 15 residues.

The V call is TRBV7-3, the J call TRBJ1-1; D is uncertain. This CDR3 contains 14 residues. The V gene lost 5 bases and the J gene lost 1 base, with 11 bases spanning the gap. The germline V gene has CDR1 SGHTA and CDR2 FQGTGA. The CDR3 DNA is TGTGCCAGCAGCGACCCTACCAGGAACACTGAAGCTTTCTTT. Protein sequence: CASSDPTRNTEAFF.

The sample holds one count of this clone. The chain carries TRBV9 and TRBJ1-6; D unclear. Germline V CDR1 and CDR2: SGDLS, YYNGEE. The CDR3 loop spans 13 amino acids. Between the trimmed V and J ends, which lost 4 bases and 8 bases, there was a span of 10 bases. The CDR3 spells CASSPRRDSPLHF. CDR3 bases: TGTGCCAGCAGCCCAAGACGAGATTCACCCCTCCACTTT.

The V call is TRBV5-4, the J call TRBJ2-5; tentative D call: TRBD2 (5 bases). Germline CDR1 SGHNT, CDR2 YYREEE (reference sequence). Trimming removed 0 bases at V and 1 base at J, with 7 bases between. The CDR3 is made up of 14 amino acids. The DNA of the CDR3 is TGTGCCAGCAGCTTGGCTAGCTTCCAAGAGACCCAGTACTTC. Protein sequence: CASSLASFQETQYF.

This rearrangement joins TRBV5-4 to TRBJ1-2; D remains unclear. Germline loops: CDR1 SGHNT, CDR2 YYREEE (reference sequence). Trimming left V 5 bases short and J 6 bases short, with 14 bases between. The CDR3 loop spans 13 amino acids. The CDR3 nucleotides read TGTGCCAGCAGATCAAGGTTGGGAGATGGCTACACCTTC. This encodes CASRSRLGDGYTF.

The sample holds one count of this clone. V is TRBV19 and J is TRBJ1-5; 8 bases are a match to TRBD1. J lost 5 bases, V lost 3 bases, and 9 bases had no gene match. Germline V CDR1 and CDR2: LNHDA, SQIVND (reference sequence). This CDR3 has 16 amino acids. The CDR3 DNA is TGTGCCAGTAGTATTAATCGCAGGGGGCTGTATCAGCCCCAGCATTTT. Protein: CASSINRRGLYQPQHF.

The J gene is TRBJ2-7, the V gene TRBV27, with 8 bases that match TRBD1. This CDR3 has 15 residues. Unmatched junction bases numbered 6, after V lost 3 bases and J lost 2 bases. From germline, CDR1 is MNHEY and CDR2 SMNVEV (reference sequence). The CDR3 reads CASSLTGDTTYEQYV. CDR3 nucleotide sequence: TGTGCCAGCAGTTTGACAGGGGACACGACCTACGAGCAGTACGTC.

The chain employs TRBV5-6 and TRBJ2-1; tentative D call: TRBD1 (6 bases). V was shortened by 0 bases and J by 3 bases, with 13 bases between the two germline ends. The CDR3 contains 16 residues. Germline CDR1 is SGHDT and CDR2 is YYEEEE. Here the CDR3 DNA reads TGTGCCAGCAGCTTGGTAGGGACACAGCTCTACAATGAGCAGTTCTTC. Translating it yields CASSLVGTQLYNEQFF.

The V gene is TRBV2, the J gene TRBJ2-7, with unresolved D. Germline lookup yields CDR1 SNHLY and CDR2 FYNNEI. V was cut by 5 bases and J by 0 bases, with 8 bases left in between. There are 13 residues in the CDR3. CDR3 amino acids: CASSTISSYEQYF. CDR3 nucleotides: TGTGCCAGCAGTACCATAAGCTCCTACGAGCAGTACTTC.

The rearrangement joins TRBV18 to TRBJ2-7, with D uncertain. This CDR3 region has 14 residues. Germline V gene lookup returns CDR1 KGHSH and CDR2 LQKENI. The V and J ends lost 2 bases and 6 bases respectively, with 14 bases between them. The CDR3 sequence is CASSPGMSLGEQYV. The CDR3 bases are TGTGCCAGCTCACCAGGGATGAGTCTCGGCGAGCAGTACGTC.

The chain couples TRBV6-1 to TRBJ2-3, with TRBD1 identical over 7 bases. The CDR3 length is 15 residues. V lost 4 bases and J lost 3; bases outside the gene matches: 7. Germline loops: CDR1 MNHNS, CDR2 SASEGT. This CDR3 reads CASSVLRGRTDTQYF. CDR3 DNA: TGTGCCAGCAGTGTCTTAAGGGGGCGGACAGATACGCAGTATTTT.

The chain is built from TRBV4-1 and TRBJ2-7, with D perhaps given as TRBD1 or TRBD2 (6 bases each). The CDR3 length is 15 residues. The V end lost 0 bases, the J end lost 3 bases, and 12 bases lay between the germline ends. Germline V gene sequence: CDR1 MGHRA, CDR2 YSYEKL. The chain's CDR3 is CASSQDRGLDYEQYF. For the CDR3, the DNA is TGCGCCAGCAGCCAAGACAGGGGACTTGACTACGAGCAGTACTTC.

This clone appeared a single time. This rearrangement joins TRBV28 to TRBJ1-2; 7 nucleotides agree with TRBD1. Losses at the gene ends were 4 bases for V and 5 bases for J; bases not matched to a gene: 7. Germline CDR1 is MDHEN and CDR2 is SYDVKM. The CDR3 runs 14 residues. The CDR3 coding sequence is TGTGCCAGCAGTTCCAACAGGGGTTATTATGGCTACACCTTC. It yields the protein CASSSNRGYYGYTF.

The rearrangement links TRBV7-8 to TRBJ2-3; TRBD2 might be the D (7 bases). V dropped 3 bases and J dropped 3 bases, with 19 bases sitting between them. Per germline, CDR1 SGHVS and CDR2 FQNEAQ. This CDR3 contains 17 residues. In DNA, the CDR3 is TGTGCCAGCAGCTTTCCGGGGGGCCGGGGTAATACAGATACGCAGTATTTT. This translates into CASSFPGGRGNTDTQYF.

The V gene is TRBV11-2, the J gene TRBJ1-5; D call uncertain. CDR1 and CDR2 (germline): SGHAT, FQNNGV. This CDR3 comprises 14 residues. Trimming took 5 bases from V and 7 from J, leaving 15 bases between them. This chain's CDR3 is CASSPGPERQPQHF. DNA of the CDR3: TGTGCCAGCAGCCCCGGACCGGAAAGACAGCCCCAGCATTTT.

The chain is built from TRBV6-5 and TRBJ1-1; the match to TRBD1 covers 7 bases. V lost 2 bases, J lost 6 bases, and 9 bases stayed unmatched. CDR3 size: 15 residues. Germline loops: CDR1 MNHEY, CDR2 SVGAGI. CDR3 amino acids: CASSYAHRGLAEAFF. The CDR3 nucleotides are TGTGCCAGCAGTTACGCCCACAGGGGTCTGGCTGAAGCTTTCTTT.